This section outlines one TCR beta chain sequence together with its context. Its antigen is unidentified. These data belong to a study of T cells expressing NK-cell markers. Overall study context: One of the eight sequenced donors was seronegative, whereas the other seven were HCMV-seropositive.

Germline V CDR1 and CDR2: DFQATT, SNEGSKA (reference sequence). The CDR3 has 14 amino acids. TCRdb reanalyzed the 5' RACE reads and collapses them to one entry per CDR3 protein, without DNA. The sample includes 300,000 to 500,000 distinct CDR3 sequences. Points from the study as a whole: The study found these clonotypes also leading the CD3+CD56-NKG2C+ fraction in several donors.

The gene calls are TRBV20-1 and TRBJ2-7; TCRdb outputs TRBD1, but without DNA this stays unchecked. Sequences were obtained from blood T cells: a sorted CD56 or NKG2C T cell subset, CD4+ or CD8+ T cells, or bulk PBMC T cells (not recorded which). This TCR was sampled from a woman aged 50 to 60 in good health. CDR3 protein: CSARPGTGSYEQYF.